The 12 T cell receptor beta chains presented below share a single source sample, sequenced in a study of T cells in Graves' hyperthyroidism and ophthalmopathy (dated by TCRdb to between 2018 and 2020). The library came from multiplex PCR. TCRdb shows the sequencer as Illumina HiSeq 2000. The TCR beta CDR3 regions were amplified from RNA transcripts. For the first round of RT-PCR on the TCR CDR3, the HTBI primer set was used together with the Qiagen OneStep RT-PCR kit. The raw public data were reprocessed by TCRdb itself: fastp quality trimming at Q25, MiXCR clonotype calling, in-frame beta chains only. Rows with one shared CDR3 protein collapse into an entry with the most common genes and DNA. Within this sample are approximately 380,000 distinct CDR3 sequences, with over 12% of them counted one time only. The ten most abundant clones make up around 30% of the sample. The specimen sequenced was blood. These receptors came from a man over 45 with Graves' ophthalmopathy.

This sequence joins TRBV5-8 and TRBJ2-4; TRBD1 matches at 9 bases. CDR3 length: 13 amino acids. The V gene's germline CDR1 is SGHTS and CDR2 YDEGEE. J lost 7 bases, V lost 5 bases, and 4 bases had no gene match. In nucleotides, the CDR3 is TGTGCCAGCAGGAAACAGGGGGCCAACATTCAGTACTTC. Encoded protein: CASRKQGANIQYF.

This clonotype was detected only a few times. The chain carries TRBV10-3 and TRBJ2-2, with 9 positions matching TRBD1. Germline loops: CDR1 ENHRY, CDR2 SYGVKD. After removal of 8 bases from V and 5 bases from J, the junction contained 6 bases not matched to a gene. This CDR3 spans 14 amino acids. The CDR3 DNA reads TGTGCCATCTCCGGGACAGGGAGGACCGGGGAGCTGTTTTTT. This codes for CAISGTGRTGELFF.

This clonotype was found many times. J is TRBJ2-3 and V is TRBV19; D call uncertain. Germline V gene sequence: CDR1 LNHDA, CDR2 SQIVND (reference sequence). The CDR3 runs 10 residues. Trimming shortened V by 9 bases and J by 4 bases, and 5 bases separated the two germline ends. CDR3 in amino acids: CASSSDTQYF. Written as DNA, the CDR3 is TGTGCCAGCTCGTCAGATACGCAGTATTTT.

This clonotype was observed at least ten times. The chain uses TRBV11-3 and TRBJ2-7, with D possibly TRBD2 on 6 matching bases. Germline V gives CDR1 SGHNT, CDR2 YENEEA. With 8 bases removed from V and 3 bases from J, the gap between germline ends came to 17 bases. CDR3 length: 14 amino acids. The CDR3 loop reads CASRKGGAFYEQYF. CDR3 nucleotide sequence: TGTGCCAGCCGAAAGGGAGGTGCCTTCTACGAGCAGTACTTC.

This clonotype was counted ten times or more. V is TRBV3-1 and J is TRBJ2-1, with D possibly being TRBD2 (7 bases). CDR1 is LGHDT, CDR2 YNNKEL, per germline (reference sequence). This CDR3 is built from 15 residues. The germline V and J ends were trimmed by 2 bases and 7 bases, with 15 bases remaining between them. DNA for the CDR3: TGTGCCAGCAGCCAAATGTCGGGGGGCGCAAATGAGCAGTTCTTC. This codes for CASSQMSGGANEQFF.

This clonotype was recorded many times. This chain connects TRBV11-2 to TRBJ2-3; D is undetermined. V shed 5 bases and J shed 0 bases, with 12 bases lying between them. The CDR3 contains 15 residues. The germline V gene encodes CDR1 SGHAT and CDR2 FQNNGV. The DNA of the CDR3 is TGTGCCAGCAGCCCGACCGCCGTGAGCACAGATACGCAGTATTTT. Translation gives CASSPTAVSTDTQYF.

This clonotype was seen ten or more times. This CDR3 reads CASSPDLNNEQFF. The CDR3, as DNA: TGTGCCAGCTCACCGGACCTAAACAATGAGCAGTTCTTC. The chain recombines TRBV18 with TRBJ2-1; D is unclear. Trimming cost V 3 bases and J 5 bases, with 8 bases left between them. Per the germline V gene, CDR1 is KGHSH and CDR2 is LQKENI. The CDR3 sequence is 13 residues long.

This clonotype was detected ten times or more. The V gene is TRBV28, the J gene TRBJ1-1; D perhaps matches TRBD1 (5 bases). Deletions cut 3 bases from V and 3 bases from J, with 14 bases between. CDR3 length: 15 residues. Germline V gene lookup returns CDR1 MDHEN and CDR2 SYDVKM. In DNA form, the CDR3 reads TGTGCCAGCAGTTTTCACCAGGGAACGTACACTGAAGCTTTCTTT. Its protein is CASSFHQGTYTEAFF. Filled out from reference TRBV28 and TRBJ1-1, the complete variable domain reads DVKVTQSSRYLVKRTGEKVFLECVQDMDHENMFWYRQDPGLGLRLIYFSYDVKMKEKGDIPEGYSVSREKKERFSLILESASTNQTSMYLCASSFHQGTYTEAFFGQGTRLTVV.

This clonotype was counted at least ten times. The rearrangement uses TRBV28 and TRBJ1-5; 8 bases align to TRBD1. Per the germline V gene, CDR1 is MDHEN and CDR2 is SYDVKM. CDR3 length: 16 amino acids. J lost 3 bases, V lost 6 bases, and 10 bases had no gene match. DNA for the CDR3: TGTGCCAGCAGCACGGGACAGGTGATGAACAATCAGCCCCAGCATTTT. Amino acid sequence: CASSTGQVMNNQPQHF.

This clonotype came up many times. The chain employs TRBV7-2 and TRBJ1-6; D is undetermined. This CDR3 is built from 17 residues. Trimming pared 5 bases from V and 6 bases from J, leaving 20 bases between. Germline V gene data show CDR1 as SGHTA and CDR2 as FQGNSA. The CDR3 loop is CASSQAAGLVPNSPLHF. The CDR3 nucleotides are TGTGCCAGCAGCCAAGCCGCGGGTTTGGTCCCTAATTCACCCCTCCACTTT.

This clonotype has only a few counts. In DNA form, the CDR3 reads TGTGCCAGCAGTAGGGGTAAGGTGGGCACAGATACGCAGTATTTT. Translated, it gives CASSRGKVGTDTQYF. The J gene is TRBJ2-3, the V gene TRBV28; D may be TRBD1 (5 bases). The CDR3 length is 15 residues. CDR1 is MDHEN, CDR2 SYDVKM, per germline. Trimming shortened V by 5 bases and J by 1 base, and 13 bases separated the two germline ends.

Comment on this clonotype: One end of the junction varies from germline; a read error may be responsible. This sequence joins TRBV5-1 and TRBJ2-1; 9 bases fit TRBD2. The germline V gene has CDR1 SGHRS and CDR2 YFSETQ. The CDR3 length is 14 residues. In DNA, the CDR3 is TGCGCCAGCAGCTTCAGGACTAGCGAGAATGAGCGGTTCTTC. It specifies CASSFRTSENERFF.